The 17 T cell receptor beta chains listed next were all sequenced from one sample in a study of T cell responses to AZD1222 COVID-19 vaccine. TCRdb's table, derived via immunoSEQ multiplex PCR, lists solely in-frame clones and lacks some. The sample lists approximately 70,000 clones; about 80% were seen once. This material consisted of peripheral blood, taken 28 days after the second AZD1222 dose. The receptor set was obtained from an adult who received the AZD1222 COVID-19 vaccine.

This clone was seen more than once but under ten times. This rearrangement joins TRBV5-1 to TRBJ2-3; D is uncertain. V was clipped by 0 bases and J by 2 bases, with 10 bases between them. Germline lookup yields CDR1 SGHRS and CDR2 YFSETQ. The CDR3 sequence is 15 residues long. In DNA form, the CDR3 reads TGCGCCAGCAGCTTGGAAATCCAGGCCACAGATACGCAGTATTTT. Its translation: CASSLEIQATDTQYF.

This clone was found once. The CDR3 spells CASKLGGDIQYF. CDR3 nucleotides: TGTGCCTCCAAACTCGGGGGTGACATTCAGTACTTC. The J gene is TRBJ2-4, the V gene TRBV30; the D gene is possibly TRBD2 (6 bases). The CDR3 contains 12 residues. V was trimmed by 7 bases and J by 8 bases, leaving 15 bases between them. From germline, CDR1 is GTSNPN and CDR2 SVGIG (reference sequence).

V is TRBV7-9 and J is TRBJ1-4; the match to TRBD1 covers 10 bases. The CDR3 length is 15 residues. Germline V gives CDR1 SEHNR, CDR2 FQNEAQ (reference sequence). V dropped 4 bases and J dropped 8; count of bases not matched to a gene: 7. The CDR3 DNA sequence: TGTGCCAGCAGCTCGGACAGGGGGGAAGGAGAAAAACTGTTTTTT. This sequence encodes CASSSDRGEGEKLFF.

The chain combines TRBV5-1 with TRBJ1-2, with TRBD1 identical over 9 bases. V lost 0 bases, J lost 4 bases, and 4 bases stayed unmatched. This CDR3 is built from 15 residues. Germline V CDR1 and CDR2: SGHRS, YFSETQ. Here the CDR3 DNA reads TGCGCCAGCAGCTTGGACCCGGGACAGGGCTATGGCTACACCTTC. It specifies CASSLDPGQGYGYTF.

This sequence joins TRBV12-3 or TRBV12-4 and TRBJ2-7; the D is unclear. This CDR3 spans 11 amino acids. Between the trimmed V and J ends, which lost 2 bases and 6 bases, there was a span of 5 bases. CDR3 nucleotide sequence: TGTGCCAGCAGTTTATCCGGCGAGCAGTACTTC. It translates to CASSLSGEQYF.

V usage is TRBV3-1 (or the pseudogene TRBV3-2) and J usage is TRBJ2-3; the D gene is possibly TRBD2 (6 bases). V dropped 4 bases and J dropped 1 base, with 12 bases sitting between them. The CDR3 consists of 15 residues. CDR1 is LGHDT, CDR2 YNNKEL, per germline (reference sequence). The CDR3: CASSLRRVRTDTQYF. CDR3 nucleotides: TGTGCCAGCAGCCTAAGGAGGGTTCGCACAGATACGCAGTATTTT.

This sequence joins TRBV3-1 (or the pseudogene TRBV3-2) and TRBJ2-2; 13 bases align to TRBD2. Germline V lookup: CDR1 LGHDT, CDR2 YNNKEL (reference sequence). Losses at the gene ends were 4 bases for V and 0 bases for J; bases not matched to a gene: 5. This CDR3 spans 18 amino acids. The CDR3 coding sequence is TGTGCCAGCAGCCGGACTAGCGGGGGCCTAACGAACACCGGGGAGCTGTTTTTT. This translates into CASSRTSGGLTNTGELFF.

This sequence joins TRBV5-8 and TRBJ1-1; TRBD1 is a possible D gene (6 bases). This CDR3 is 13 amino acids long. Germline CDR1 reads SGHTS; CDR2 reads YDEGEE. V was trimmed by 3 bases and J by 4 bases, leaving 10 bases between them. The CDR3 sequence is CASSWGGPTEAFF. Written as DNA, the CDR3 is TGTGCCAGCAGCTGGGGGGGGCCCACTGAAGCTTTCTTT.

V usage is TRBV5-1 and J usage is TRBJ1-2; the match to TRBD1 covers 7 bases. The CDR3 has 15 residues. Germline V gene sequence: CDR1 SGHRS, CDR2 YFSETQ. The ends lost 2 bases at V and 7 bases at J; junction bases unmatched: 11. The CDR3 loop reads CASSLTTGSRSGYTF. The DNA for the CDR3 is TGCGCCAGCAGCTTAACGACAGGGTCAAGAAGTGGCTACACCTTC.

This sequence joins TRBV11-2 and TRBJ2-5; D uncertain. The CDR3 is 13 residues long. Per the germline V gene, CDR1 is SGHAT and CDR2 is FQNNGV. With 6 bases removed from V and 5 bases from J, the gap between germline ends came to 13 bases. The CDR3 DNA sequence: TGTGCCAGCAGTCCCTTGGCCCGGGAGACCCAGTACTTC. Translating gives CASSPLARETQYF.

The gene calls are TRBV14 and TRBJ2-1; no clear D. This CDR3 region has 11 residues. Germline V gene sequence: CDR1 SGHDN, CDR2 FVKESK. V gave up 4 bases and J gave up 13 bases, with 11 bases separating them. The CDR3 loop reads CASSLSEFQFF. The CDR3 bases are TGTGCCAGCAGCCTCAGTGAATTCCAGTTCTTC.

The DNA of the CDR3 is TGTGCCAGCAGTAGGGACGGGGCAACTAATGAAAAACTGTTTTTT. Translated, it gives CASSRDGATNEKLFF. This chain connects TRBV2 to TRBJ1-4, with D maybe TRBD1 (5 bases). CDR1 is SNHLY, CDR2 FYNNEI, per germline. The V gene lost 5 bases and the J gene lost 0 bases, with 10 bases spanning the gap. The CDR3 sequence is 15 residues long.

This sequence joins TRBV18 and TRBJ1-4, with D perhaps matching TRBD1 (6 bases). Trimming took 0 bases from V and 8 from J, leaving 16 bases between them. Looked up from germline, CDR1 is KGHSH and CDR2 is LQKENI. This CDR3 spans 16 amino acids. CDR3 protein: CASSPPFEQGGEKLFF. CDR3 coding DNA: TGTGCCAGCTCACCACCGTTCGAACAGGGAGGCGAAAAACTGTTTTTT.

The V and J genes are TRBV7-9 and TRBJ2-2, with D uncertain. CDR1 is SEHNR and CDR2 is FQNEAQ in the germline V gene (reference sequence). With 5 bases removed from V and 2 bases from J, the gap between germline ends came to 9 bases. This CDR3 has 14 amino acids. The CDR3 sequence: CASSDEDNTGELFF. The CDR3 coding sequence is TGTGCCAGCAGCGACGAGGACAACACCGGGGAGCTGTTTTTT.

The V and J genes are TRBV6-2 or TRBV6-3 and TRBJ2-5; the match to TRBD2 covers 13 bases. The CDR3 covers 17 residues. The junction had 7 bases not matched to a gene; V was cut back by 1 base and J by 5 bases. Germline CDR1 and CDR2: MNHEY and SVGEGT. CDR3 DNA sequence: TGTGCCAGCAGTTACTTGCAACTAGCGGGGGGGGTCGAGACCCAGTACTTC. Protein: CASSYLQLAGGVETQYF.

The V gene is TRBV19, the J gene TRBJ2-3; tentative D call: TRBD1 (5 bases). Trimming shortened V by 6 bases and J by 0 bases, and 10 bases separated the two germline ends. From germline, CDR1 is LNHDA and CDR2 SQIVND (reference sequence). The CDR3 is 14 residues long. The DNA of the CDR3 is TGTGCCAGTAGCCCCAGGGTTAGCACAGATACGCAGTATTTT. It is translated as CASSPRVSTDTQYF.

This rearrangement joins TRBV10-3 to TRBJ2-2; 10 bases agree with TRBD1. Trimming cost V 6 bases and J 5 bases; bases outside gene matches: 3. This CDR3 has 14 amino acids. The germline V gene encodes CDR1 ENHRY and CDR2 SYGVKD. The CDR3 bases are TGTGCCATCAGAGGGACAGGGGAGACCGGGGAGCTGTTTTTT. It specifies CAIRGTGETGELFF.